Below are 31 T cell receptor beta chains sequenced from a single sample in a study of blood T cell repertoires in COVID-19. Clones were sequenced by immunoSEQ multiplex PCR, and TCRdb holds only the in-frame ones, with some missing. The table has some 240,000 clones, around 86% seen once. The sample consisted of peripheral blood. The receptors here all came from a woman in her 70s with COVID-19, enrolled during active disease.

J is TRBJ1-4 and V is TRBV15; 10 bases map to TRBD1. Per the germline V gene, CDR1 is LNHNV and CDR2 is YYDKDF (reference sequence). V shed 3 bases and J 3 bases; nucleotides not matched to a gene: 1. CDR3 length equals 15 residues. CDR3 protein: CATSSGTGANEKLFF. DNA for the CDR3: TGTGCCACCAGCAGCGGGACAGGGGCTAATGAAAAACTGTTTTTT.

The CDR3 DNA follows: TGTGCCAGCAGTAATGGACTACAGGCGGGGAATGAGCAGTTCTTC. Residues: CASSNGLQAGNEQFF. The chain combines TRBV6-2 or TRBV6-3 with TRBJ2-1; weak D call: TRBD2 (6 bases). The CDR3 length is 15 residues. V was cut by 5 bases and J by 7 bases, with 18 bases left in between. The germline CDR1 and CDR2 sequences are MNHEY and SVGEGT.

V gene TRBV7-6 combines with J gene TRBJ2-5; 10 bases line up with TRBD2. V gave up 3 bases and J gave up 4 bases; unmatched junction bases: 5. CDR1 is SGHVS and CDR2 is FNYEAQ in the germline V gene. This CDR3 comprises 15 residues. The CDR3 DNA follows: TGTGCCAGCAGCTTCCTAGCGGGAGCGGGAGAGACCCAGTACTTC. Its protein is CASSFLAGAGETQYF.

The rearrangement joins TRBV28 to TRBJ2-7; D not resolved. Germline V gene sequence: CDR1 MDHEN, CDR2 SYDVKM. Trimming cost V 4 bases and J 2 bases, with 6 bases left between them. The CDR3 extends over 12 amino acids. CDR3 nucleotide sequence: TGTGCCAGCAGTTCGACTGCCTACGAGCAGTACTTC. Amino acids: CASSSTAYEQYF.

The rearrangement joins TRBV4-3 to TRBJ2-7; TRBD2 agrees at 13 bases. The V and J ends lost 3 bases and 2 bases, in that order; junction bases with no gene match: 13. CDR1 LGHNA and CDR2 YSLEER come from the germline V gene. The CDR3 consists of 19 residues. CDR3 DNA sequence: TGCGCCAGCAGCCAGGATGCAGGGACTAGCGGGAAACCCACCTACGAGCAGTACTTC. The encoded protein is CASSQDAGTSGKPTYEQYF.

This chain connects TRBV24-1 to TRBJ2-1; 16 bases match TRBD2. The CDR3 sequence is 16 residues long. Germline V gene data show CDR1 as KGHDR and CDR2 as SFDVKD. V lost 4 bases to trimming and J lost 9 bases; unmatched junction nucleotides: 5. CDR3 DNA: TGTGCCACCAGTGACGACGGGACTAGCGGGAGGGGTGAGCAGTTCTTC. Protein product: CATSDDGTSGRGEQFF.

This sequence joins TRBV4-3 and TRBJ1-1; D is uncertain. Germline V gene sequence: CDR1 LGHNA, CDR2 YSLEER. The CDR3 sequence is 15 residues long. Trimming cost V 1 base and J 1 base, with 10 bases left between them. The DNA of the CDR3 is TGCGCCAGCAGCCAAGTACTCTTAAAGAACACTGAAGCTTTCTTT. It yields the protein CASSQVLLKNTEAFF.

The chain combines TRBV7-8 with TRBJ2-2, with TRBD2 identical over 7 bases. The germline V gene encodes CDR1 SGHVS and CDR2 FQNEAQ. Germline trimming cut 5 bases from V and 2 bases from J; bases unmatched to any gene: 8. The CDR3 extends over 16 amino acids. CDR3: CASSPRAGANTGELFF. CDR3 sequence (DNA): TGTGCCAGCAGCCCGAGGGCGGGAGCTAACACCGGGGAGCTGTTTTTT. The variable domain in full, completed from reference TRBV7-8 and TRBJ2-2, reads GAGVSQSPRYKVAKRGQDVALRCDPISGHVSLFWYQQALGQGPEFLTYFQNEAQLDKSGLPSDRFFAERPEGSVSTLKIQRTQQEDSAVYLCASSPRAGANTGELFFGEGSRLTVL.

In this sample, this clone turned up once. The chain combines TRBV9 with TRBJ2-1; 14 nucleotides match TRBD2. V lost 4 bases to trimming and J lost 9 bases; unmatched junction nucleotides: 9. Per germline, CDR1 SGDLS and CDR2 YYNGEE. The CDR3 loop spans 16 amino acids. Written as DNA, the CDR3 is TGTGCCAGCAGCCCCCCGGGACTAGCGGGAGAGTCTGAGCAGTTCTTC. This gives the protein CASSPPGLAGESEQFF.

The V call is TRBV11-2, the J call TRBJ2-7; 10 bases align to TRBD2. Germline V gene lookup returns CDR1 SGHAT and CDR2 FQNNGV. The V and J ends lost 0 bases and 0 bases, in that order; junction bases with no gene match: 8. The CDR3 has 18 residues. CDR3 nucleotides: TGTGCCAGCAGCTTAGAACGGGCTAGCGGGAGTAGCTCCTACGAGCAGTACTTC. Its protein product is CASSLERASGSSSYEQYF.

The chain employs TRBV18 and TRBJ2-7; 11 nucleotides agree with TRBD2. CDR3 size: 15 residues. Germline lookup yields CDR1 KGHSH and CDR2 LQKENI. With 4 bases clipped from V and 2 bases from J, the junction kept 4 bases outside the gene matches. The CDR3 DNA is TGTGCCAGCTCACAGCTAGCGGGAGGCACCTACGAGCAGTACTTC. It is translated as CASSQLAGGTYEQYF.

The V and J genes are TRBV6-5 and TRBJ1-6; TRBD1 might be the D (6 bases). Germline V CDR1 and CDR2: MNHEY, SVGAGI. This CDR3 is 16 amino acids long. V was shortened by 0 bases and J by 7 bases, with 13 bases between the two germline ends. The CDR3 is CASSYSSTGRNSPLHF. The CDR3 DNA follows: TGTGCCAGCAGTTACTCGAGTACAGGGAGAAATTCACCCCTCCACTTT.

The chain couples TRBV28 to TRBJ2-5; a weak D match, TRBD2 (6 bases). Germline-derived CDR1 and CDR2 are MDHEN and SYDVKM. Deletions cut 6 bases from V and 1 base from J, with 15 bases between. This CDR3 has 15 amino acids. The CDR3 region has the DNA TGTGCCAGCAGAGGGAGGAAAAGCCTCCAAGAGACCCAGTACTTC. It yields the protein CASRGRKSLQETQYF.

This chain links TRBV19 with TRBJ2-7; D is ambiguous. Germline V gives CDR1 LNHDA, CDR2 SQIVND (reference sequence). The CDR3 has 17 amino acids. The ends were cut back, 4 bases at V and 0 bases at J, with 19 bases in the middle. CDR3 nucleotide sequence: TGTGCCAGTAGTACCGCGTCGAGGAACATAAGCTCCTACGAGCAGTACTTC. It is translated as CASSTASRNISSYEQYF.

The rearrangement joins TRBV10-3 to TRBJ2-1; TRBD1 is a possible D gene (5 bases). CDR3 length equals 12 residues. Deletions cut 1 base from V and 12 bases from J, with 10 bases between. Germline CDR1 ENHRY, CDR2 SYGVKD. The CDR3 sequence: CAISELGQGQFF. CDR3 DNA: TGTGCCATCAGTGAGTTGGGGCAAGGGCAGTTCTTC.

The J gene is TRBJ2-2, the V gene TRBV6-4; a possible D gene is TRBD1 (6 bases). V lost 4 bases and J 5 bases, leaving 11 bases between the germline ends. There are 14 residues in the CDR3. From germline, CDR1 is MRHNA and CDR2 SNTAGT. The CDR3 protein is CASSVERGTGELFF. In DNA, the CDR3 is TGTGCCAGCAGTGTGGAGAGGGGGACCGGGGAGCTGTTTTTT.

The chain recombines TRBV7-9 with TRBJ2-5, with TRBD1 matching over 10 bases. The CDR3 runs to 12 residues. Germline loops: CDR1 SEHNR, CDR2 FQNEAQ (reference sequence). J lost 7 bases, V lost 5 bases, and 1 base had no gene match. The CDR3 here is CASSRDRGTQYF. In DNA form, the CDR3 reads TGTGCCAGCAGCCGGGACAGGGGGACCCAGTACTTC.

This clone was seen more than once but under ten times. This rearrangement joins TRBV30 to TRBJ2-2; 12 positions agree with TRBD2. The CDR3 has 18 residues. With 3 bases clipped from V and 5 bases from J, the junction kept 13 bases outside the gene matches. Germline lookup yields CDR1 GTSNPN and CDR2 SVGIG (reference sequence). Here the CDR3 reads CAWRNRLSSGRVTGELFF. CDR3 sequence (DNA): TGTGCCTGGAGGAACCGCCTTTCTAGCGGGAGGGTGACCGGGGAGCTGTTTTTT. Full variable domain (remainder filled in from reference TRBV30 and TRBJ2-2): SQTIHQWPATLVQPVGSPLSLECTVEGTSNPNLYWYRQAAGRGLQLLFYSVGIGQISSEVPQNLSASRPQDRQFILSSKKLLLSDSGFYLCAWRNRLSSGRVTGELFFGEGSRLTVL.

Written as DNA, the CDR3 is TGTGCCAGCAGCCAAGGCCAGGTTAGCAATCAGCCCCAGCATTTT. Its translation: CASSQGQVSNQPQHF. V usage is TRBV3-1 (or the pseudogene TRBV3-2) and J usage is TRBJ1-5; no reliable D call. V was shortened by 1 base and J by 0 bases, with 7 bases between the two germline ends. Germline V gene data show CDR1 as LGHDT and CDR2 as YNNKEL (reference sequence). The CDR3 runs 15 residues.

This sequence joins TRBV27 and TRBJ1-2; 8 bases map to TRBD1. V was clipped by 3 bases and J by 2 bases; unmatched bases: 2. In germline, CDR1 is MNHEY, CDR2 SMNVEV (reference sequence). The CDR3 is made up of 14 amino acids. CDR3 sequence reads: CASSLAGGNYGYTF. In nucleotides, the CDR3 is TGTGCCAGCAGTTTGGCAGGGGGCAACTATGGCTACACCTTC.

The CDR3 spells CAWRSRQGALVEKLFF. CDR3 DNA: TGTGCCTGGAGGTCGAGACAGGGGGCTTTAGTTGAAAAACTGTTTTTT. The chain couples TRBV30 to TRBJ1-4; 10 nucleotides agree with TRBD1. CDR1 GTSNPN and CDR2 SVGIG come from the germline V gene (reference sequence). The CDR3 loop spans 16 amino acids. The trim removed 3 bases at V and 7 bases at J, leaving 11 bases unmatched. The entire variable domain, with the rest obtained from reference TRBV30 and TRBJ1-4, is as follows: SQTIHQWPATLVQPVGSPLSLECTVEGTSNPNLYWYRQAAGRGLQLLFYSVGIGQISSEVPQNLSASRPQDRQFILSSKKLLLSDSGFYLCAWRSRQGALVEKLFFGSGTQLSVL.

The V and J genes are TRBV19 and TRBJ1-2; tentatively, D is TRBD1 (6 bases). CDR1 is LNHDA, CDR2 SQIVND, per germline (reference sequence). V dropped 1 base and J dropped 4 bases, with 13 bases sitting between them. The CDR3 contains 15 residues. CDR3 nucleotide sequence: TGTGCCAGTAGTATAGGAGCCGGACAGATCTATGGCTACACCTTC. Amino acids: CASSIGAGQIYGYTF.

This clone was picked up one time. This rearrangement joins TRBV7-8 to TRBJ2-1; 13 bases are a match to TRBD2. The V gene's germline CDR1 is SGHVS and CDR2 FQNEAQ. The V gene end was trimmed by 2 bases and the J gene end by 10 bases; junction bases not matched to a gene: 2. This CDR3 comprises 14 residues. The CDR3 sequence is CASSLRTSGSEQFF. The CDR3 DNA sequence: TGTGCCAGCAGCTTACGGACTAGCGGGAGCGAGCAGTTCTTC.

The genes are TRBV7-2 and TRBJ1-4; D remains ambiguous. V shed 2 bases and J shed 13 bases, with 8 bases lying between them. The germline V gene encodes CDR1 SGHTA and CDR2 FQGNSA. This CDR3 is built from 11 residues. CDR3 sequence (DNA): TGTGCCAGCAGCTTAAGGCACAGACTGTTTTTT. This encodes CASSLRHRLFF.

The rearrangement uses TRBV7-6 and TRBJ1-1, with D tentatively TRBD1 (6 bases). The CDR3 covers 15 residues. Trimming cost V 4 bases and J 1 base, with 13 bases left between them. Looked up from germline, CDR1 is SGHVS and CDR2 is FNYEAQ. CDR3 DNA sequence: TGTGCCAGCAGCTCCCTGACAGGCAAGAACACTGAAGCTTTCTTT. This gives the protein CASSSLTGKNTEAFF.

The CDR3 coding sequence is TGTGCCAGTAGTGTTCTCGGAAACACCATATATTTT. This gives the protein CASSVLGNTIYF. The genes are TRBV19 and TRBJ1-3; D unresolved. Germline CDR1 and CDR2: LNHDA and SQIVND (reference sequence). CDR3 length equals 12 residues. V lost 5 bases, J lost 4 bases, and 6 bases lay in between.

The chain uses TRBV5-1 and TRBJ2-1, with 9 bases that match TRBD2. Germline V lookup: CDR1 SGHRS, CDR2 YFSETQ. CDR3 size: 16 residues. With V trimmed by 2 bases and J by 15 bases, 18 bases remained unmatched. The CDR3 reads CASSLRVGNSGRYLFF. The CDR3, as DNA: TGCGCCAGCAGCTTAAGGGTGGGTAATAGCGGGAGATATTTGTTCTTC.

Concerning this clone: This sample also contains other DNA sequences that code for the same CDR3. Here the CDR3 reads CASSLTSGSYNEQFF. In DNA, the CDR3 is TGTGCCAGCAGCCTAACTAGCGGGAGCTACAATGAGCAGTTCTTC. V gene TRBV6-5 combines with J gene TRBJ2-1, with 11 bases matching TRBD2. This CDR3 has 15 amino acids. Germline CDR1 reads MNHEY; CDR2 reads SVGAGI. The trim removed 6 bases at V and 3 bases at J, leaving 4 bases unmatched.

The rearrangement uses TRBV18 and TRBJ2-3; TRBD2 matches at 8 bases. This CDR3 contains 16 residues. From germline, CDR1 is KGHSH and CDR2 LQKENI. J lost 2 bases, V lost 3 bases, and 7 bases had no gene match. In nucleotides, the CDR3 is TGTGCCAGCTCACCCCTATCGGGAGGGCCCACAGATACGCAGTATTTT. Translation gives CASSPLSGGPTDTQYF.

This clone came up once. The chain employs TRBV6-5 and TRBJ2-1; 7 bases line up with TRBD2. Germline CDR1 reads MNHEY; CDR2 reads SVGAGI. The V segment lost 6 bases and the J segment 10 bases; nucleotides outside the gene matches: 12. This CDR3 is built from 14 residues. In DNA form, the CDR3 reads TGTGCCAGCAGCGGACTCTCCTCCGGGGGGGAGCAGTTCTTC. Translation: CASSGLSSGGEQFF.

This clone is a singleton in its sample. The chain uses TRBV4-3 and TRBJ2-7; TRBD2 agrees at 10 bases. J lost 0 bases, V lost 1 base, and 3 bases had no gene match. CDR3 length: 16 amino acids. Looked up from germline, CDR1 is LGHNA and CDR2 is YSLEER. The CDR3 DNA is TGCGCCAGCAGCCAAGTTGCTAGCGGGAGCTCCTACGAGCAGTACTTC. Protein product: CASSQVASGSSYEQYF.